These T cell receptor beta chains were read from a single sample in a study of regulatory T cells in long-lasting Graves disease. Each CDR3 protein gets one entry after TCRdb re-called the multiplex PCR reads with MiXCR. This sample has around 420,000 distinct CDR3 sequences, with 15% found just once. The sample also formed part of further work on T cells in Graves' hyperthyroidism and ophthalmopathy.

The source material was peripheral blood mononuclear cells (PBMCs), sampled at new diagnosis, from a patient treated with antithyroid drugs. The receptors stem from a woman between 35 and 50 years old with Graves disease. The CDR3 runs from the conserved cysteine through the conserved F or W. Each record gives: D gene, V gene, J gene, clone size, CDR3 protein, CDR3 DNA. A D gene is named only where the DNA matches it firmly. Clone size is stated in some rows and not others, as once, few, many or a class when expanded.

TRBD2,TRBV7-9,TRBJ2-7,many,CASSSGGGLEDEQYF,TGTGCCAGCAGCTCCGGGGGGGGCCTCGAAGACGAGCAGTACTTC
.,TRBV6-1,TRBJ1-5,many,CASSPSGAGNQPQHF,TGTGCCAGCAGTCCCTCAGGGGCTGGCAATCAGCCCCAGCATTTT
.,TRBV6-5,TRBJ2-2,many,CASSSRDPVTGELFF,TGTGCCAGCAGTTCCCGGGACCCTGTCACCGGGGAGCTGTTTTTT
.,TRBV28,TRBJ1-5,few,CASSFLSRSNQPQHF,TGTGCCAGCAGTTTCCTTTCGCGTAGCAATCAGCCCCAGCATTTT
.,TRBV10-3,TRBJ2-7,many,CAISQGGRGAYEQYF,TGTGCCATCAGTCAAGGCGGCAGGGGCGCCTACGAGCAGTACTTC
.,TRBV20-1,TRBJ1-4,.,CSAREVPGGEKLFF,TGCAGTGCTAGAGAGGTTCCAGGCGGGGAAAAACTGTTTTTT
.,TRBV28,TRBJ2-1,many,CASRRPPGPEQFF,TGTGCCAGCAGGCGCCCCCCAGGGCCTGAGCAGTTCTTC
TRBD1,TRBV10-3,TRBJ2-1,many,CAISVGTENNEQFF,TGTGCCATCAGTGTCGGGACAGAGAACAATGAGCAGTTCTTC
.,TRBV28,TRBJ2-5,.,CASSLILSGGRGGGQETQYF,TGTGCCAGCAGTTTAATTTTATCGGGCGGGAGAGGGGGGGGCCAAGAGACCCAGTACTTC
.,TRBV29-1,TRBJ2-5,many,CSVEDLASQETQYF,TGCAGCGTTGAAGATCTGGCTAGCCAAGAGACCCAGTACTTC
.,TRBV28,TRBJ2-7,.,CASSLGTEPYEQYF,TGTGCCAGCAGTTTAGGGACCGAGCCCTACGAGCAGTACTTC
TRBD1,TRBV11-3,TRBJ1-2,many,CASSTQGVYTF,TGTGCCAGCAGCACACAGGGGGTCTACACCTTC
.,TRBV4-3,TRBJ2-2,.,CASSQDRTYGGTGELFF,TGCGCCAGCAGCCAAGATCGGACCTACGGGGGCACCGGGGAGCTGTTTTTT
.,TRBV5-5,TRBJ2-1,.,CASSLSGVSSYNEQFF,TGTGCCAGCAGCCTCTCAGGGGTTTCATCCTACAATGAGCAGTTCTTC
.,TRBV6-1,TRBJ1-2,many,CASSDPGDLAYGYTF,TGTGCCAGCAGTGATCCGGGAGACCTGGCCTATGGCTACACCTTC
TRBD2,TRBV9,TRBJ2-7,many,CASSVDSSGSRYEQYF,TGTGCCAGCAGCGTAGATTCTAGCGGGAGTAGATACGAGCAGTACTTC
.,TRBV3-1,TRBJ2-5,few,CASSQWGHQETQYF,TGTGCCAGCAGCCAATGGGGACATCAAGAGACCCAGTACTTC
.,TRBV9,TRBJ1-1,many,CASSSGGGMNTEAFF,TGTGCCAGCAGCTCCGGAGGAGGAATGAACACTGAAGCTTTCTTT
TRBD2,TRBV7-3,TRBJ2-3,many,CASSLSSTSGSGTQYF,TGTGCCAGCAGCTTATCGTCGACTAGCGGGAGTGGTACGCAGTATTTT
.,TRBV7-3,TRBJ2-1,.,CASSQPQGPPYNEQFF,TGTGCCAGCAGCCAGCCACAGGGACCCCCCTACAATGAGCAGTTCTTC
TRBD1,TRBV13,TRBJ2-5,few,CASSARQGARGETQYF,TGTGCCAGCAGCGCCCGACAGGGGGCGCGAGGAGAGACCCAGTACTTC
.,TRBV6-2/TRBV6-3,TRBJ2-7,.,CASSTLRTEYEQYF,TGTGCCAGCAGTACACTACGGACAGAATACGAGCAGTACTTC